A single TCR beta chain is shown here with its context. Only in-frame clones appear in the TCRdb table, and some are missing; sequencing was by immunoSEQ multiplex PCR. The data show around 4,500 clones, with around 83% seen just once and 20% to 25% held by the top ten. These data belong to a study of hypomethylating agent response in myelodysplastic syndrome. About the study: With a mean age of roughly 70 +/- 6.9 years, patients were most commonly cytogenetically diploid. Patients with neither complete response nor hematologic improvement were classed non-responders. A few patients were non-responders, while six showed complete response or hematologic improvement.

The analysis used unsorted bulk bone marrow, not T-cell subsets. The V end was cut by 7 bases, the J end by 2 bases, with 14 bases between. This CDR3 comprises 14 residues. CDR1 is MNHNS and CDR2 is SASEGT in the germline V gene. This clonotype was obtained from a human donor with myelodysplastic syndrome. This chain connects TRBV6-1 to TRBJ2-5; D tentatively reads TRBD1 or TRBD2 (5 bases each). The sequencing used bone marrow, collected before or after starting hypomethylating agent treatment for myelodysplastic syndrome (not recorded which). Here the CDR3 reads CASTYGGRQETQYF. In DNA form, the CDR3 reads TGTGCCAGCACCTATGGGGGACGGCAAGAGACCCAGTACTTC.